This T cell receptor beta chain originates from a study of T-cell memory formation after mild COVID-19 (TCRdb year 2021). Background on the whole study: TCR sequence clusters from the two donors were largely donor specific. Longitudinal TCRalpha and TCRbeta repertoire sequencing tracked T-cell clones expanding and contracting after mild COVID-19 in two donors. The cohort comprised two young, previously healthy adult volunteers, one female and one male. General study outcomes and caveats: Contracting CD4+ clones were located mainly in the CM and EM memory subsets, whereas CD8+ clones were found to be enriched in EMRA. Some responding clones were detected in pre-infection memory, suggesting pre-existing cross-reactive memory T cells joined the SARS-CoV-2 response. Balanced CD4/CD8 phenotypes were observed for clones contracting from day 15 to 85, whereas a bias towards CD4+ was observed for a second wave of clones expanding from day 15 to 37. SARS-CoV-2 specificity of the second-wave clones peaking on day 37 was not confirmed. Only a couple of mild cases were covered by the study, and larger cohorts that include severe cases with pre-infection samples were considered necessary.

Many counts were recorded for this clonotype. Its antigen is unknown. Base qualities were left out, and no much larger clone turns up one base away. Ficoll-Paque density gradient centrifugation was used to isolate PBMCs. The germline ends are 10 bases apart after V is trimmed by 4 bases and J by 6 bases. CDR1 LGHDT and CDR2 YNNKEL are derived from the germline V gene (reference sequence). From the cysteine up to the phenylalanine, the CDR3 has a length of 13 residues. Of all the DNA, just the CDR3 is kept, 39 bases in frame from base 1. The sequencer was an Illumina NovaSeq 6000. TCRalpha and TCRbeta cDNA libraries were built by 5'RACE with constant-segment primers, adding sample barcodes and unique molecular identifiers. RNA was extracted from every sample with Trizol reagent. Amplification of the libraries took two PCR steps, and the second step added a second sample barcode plus Illumina TruSeq adapters. Sequencing of the libraries was done on an Illumina NovaSeq, producing 2 x 150 bp paired-end reads. Under the source paper's analysis protocol: With migec v1.2.7, reads were demultiplexed and then collapsed into UMI-guided consensus sequences. Using mixcr v2.1.11, UMI consensuses were aligned to TRA and TRB V and J templates and then assembled into clonotypes. Expanded or contracted clonotypes were those called significant by both edgeR and NoisET, with noise models trained on biological replicates. edgeR calls used a false discovery rate-adjusted p below 0.01 and a log2 fold-change threshold of 1. As an exploratory analysis of dynamics, max-normalized trajectories of the 1000 most abundant clonotypes were examined by PCA with hierarchical clustering. The CD4 or CD8 phenotype of responding clones was assigned using the separately sequenced CD4+ and CD8+ repertoires. TCRdb reran the public reads through fastp at Q25 and MiXCR, keeping productive beta chains. Each entry merges the rows of one CDR3 protein and shows their most common DNA and genes. What appears here as the V and J calls and clone size reflects TCRdb's work, not the paper's. This sample comprises a few hundred thousand distinct CDR3 sequences, 20% to 25% of them detected only once. The ten largest clonotypes hold around 20% of the sample.

This chain is built from TRBV3-1 and TRBJ1-5; the D gene identity is not certain. The clonotype originates from a young man who had mild COVID-19 (a few samples of this study predate the infection). The sample titles of this study are shuffled in the database, so cell type and time point are left out; the donor was told from shared clones. Sample: PBMCs or a T cell subset sorted from them (not recorded which). The nucleotides are TGTGCCAGCAGCCTGTCAATAGCTCAGCCCCAGCATTTT. Its translation reads: CASSLSIAQPQHF.